Listed here are 11 T cell receptor beta chains from one sample, sequenced in a study of neurological immune-mediated disorders. TCRdb re-called the 5' RACE reads through MiXCR, storing one row per CDR3 protein. The sample holds 90,000 to 100,000 distinct CDR3 sequences, 3.5% seen once. The source material was PBMCs. These TCRs come from a woman between 18 and 30 years old with multiple sclerosis.

At least ten counts were recorded for this clonotype. V and J are TRBV7-2 and TRBJ2-7; the D gene could be TRBD1 or TRBD2 (6 bases each). In germline, CDR1 is SGHTA, CDR2 FQGNSA. The CDR3 contains 13 residues. With 4 bases removed from V and 4 bases from J, the gap between germline ends came to 11 bases. In DNA, the CDR3 is TGTGCCAGCAGCTCGAGAGGGGGGTACGAGCAGTACTTC. It encodes CASSSRGGYEQYF.

This clonotype was counted many times. The chain is built from TRBV12-3 or TRBV12-4 and TRBJ1-1; a possible D gene is TRBD1 (5 bases). This CDR3 is 15 amino acids long. Trimming cost V 2 bases and J 0 bases, with 10 bases left between them. CDR3 coding DNA: TGTGCCAGCAGTTTAAGAAGGGGTCTGAACACTGAAGCTTTCTTT. Its protein product is CASSLRRGLNTEAFF.

This clonotype was recorded many times. The chain uses TRBV25-1 and TRBJ1-2; 7 bases are a match to TRBD1. Germline lookup yields CDR1 MGHDK and CDR2 SYGVNS. With V trimmed by 3 bases and J by 8 bases, 12 bases remained unmatched. CDR3 size: 15 residues. CDR3 sequence: CASSDHGTAAQGYTF. The CDR3 nucleotides are TGTGCCAGCAGTGATCACGGGACAGCGGCGCAAGGCTACACCTTC.

This clonotype was detected many times. The J gene is TRBJ1-2, the V gene TRBV5-1; 7 nucleotides match TRBD1. J gave up 6 bases and V 3 bases, and 8 bases lay outside the gene matches. The length of the CDR3 is 14 residues. Germline assignment: CDR1 SGHRS and CDR2 YFSETQ. The CDR3 protein is CASSSGWTGDGYTF. In nucleotides, the CDR3 is TGCGCCAGCAGCTCGGGGTGGACAGGCGATGGCTACACCTTC.

This clonotype was observed many times. The J gene is TRBJ1-2, the V gene TRBV6-5; possibly TRBD1 for D (6 bases). Trimming shortened V by 5 bases and J by 3 bases, and 22 bases separated the two germline ends. This CDR3 spans 17 amino acids. Germline assignment: CDR1 MNHEY and CDR2 SVGAGI. CDR3 residues: CASSRFPVEGGDYGYTF. The CDR3 DNA reads TGTGCCAGCAGTAGATTCCCTGTTGAGGGGGGAGACTATGGCTACACCTTC.

In this sample, this clonotype turned up many times. The chain employs TRBV7-2 and TRBJ2-5; D tentatively reads TRBD1 or TRBD2 (6 bases each). Trimming stripped 4 bases from V and 5 bases from J, with 14 bases between. CDR1 and CDR2 (germline): SGHTA, FQGNSA. The CDR3 length is 14 residues. This CDR3 reads CASSSGARGETQYF. CDR3 nucleotide sequence: TGTGCCAGCAGCTCGGGGGCACGCGGGGAGACCCAGTACTTC.

Turning to this clonotype: A much larger clone sits a single nucleotide away, making a read error possible. The chain uses TRBV28 and TRBJ1-2, with no clear D. Germline-derived CDR1 and CDR2 are MDHEN and SYDVKM. There are 11 residues in the CDR3. CDR3 residues: CDSSSRYGYTF. DNA of the CDR3: TGTGACAGCAGTTCGAGATATGGCTACACCTTC.

Many counts were recorded for this clonotype. This rearrangement joins TRBV10-3 to TRBJ2-7; no definite D call. V lost 1 base and J lost 0, with 4 bases in between. The CDR3 runs to 13 residues. Germline-derived CDR1 and CDR2 are ENHRY and SYGVKD. CDR3 DNA sequence: TGTGCCATCAGTGAGTTATACTCCTACGAGCAGTACTTC. It specifies CAISELYSYEQYF.

This clonotype was seen many times. The CDR3 DNA is TGTGCCAGCAGCTTAGTGAGCCAGGGCGCAGAGACCCAGTACTTC. The encoded protein is CASSLVSQGAETQYF. The V and J genes are TRBV7-2 and TRBJ2-5; perhaps TRBD1 as D (5 bases). V gave up 1 base and J gave up 4 bases, with 13 bases separating them. The CDR3 is 15 amino acids. Germline CDR1 SGHTA, CDR2 FQGNSA.

In this sample, this clonotype turned up many times. CDR3 nucleotide sequence: TGCGCCAGCAGTCCCCTACTGACAGGGGAACGCGAAAAACTGTTTTTT. Its protein is CASSPLLTGEREKLFF. The rearrangement joins TRBV4-1 to TRBJ1-4, with TRBD1 matching over 8 bases. V lost 6 bases to trimming and J lost 8 bases; unmatched junction nucleotides: 14. This CDR3 contains 16 residues. CDR1 MGHRA and CDR2 YSYEKL come from the germline V gene.

At least ten counts were recorded for this clonotype. V gene TRBV5-4 combines with J gene TRBJ2-7; TRBD1 matches 10 bases. The CDR3 contains 13 residues. V shed 4 bases and J 7 bases; nucleotides not matched to a gene: 5. Germline V CDR1 and CDR2: SGHNT, YYREEE (reference sequence). CDR3 DNA sequence: TGTGCCAGCAGCCCCGGACAGGGGGGAGAGCAGTACTTC. It specifies CASSPGQGGEQYF.